A selection of T cell receptor beta chains follows, all from one sample in a study of OX40 agonist ivuxolimab in advanced cancers. Assay: immunoSEQ multiplex PCR; the TCRdb copy retains only in-frame clones and omits some. The data contain about 40,000 clones, about four fifths of them singletons. The starting material was CD4+ or CD8+ T cells sorted from blood, obtained in a trial of the OX40 agonist ivuxolimab. The receptor source for this set is an adult with an advanced solid tumor such as melanoma, head and neck, liver or kidney cancer. The CDR3 runs from the conserved cysteine through the conserved F or W. The D gene is left open where the match is weak. Size is omitted from some rows. Given values are once, few, many or a class for expanded clones.

v_gene,j_gene,abundance,d_gene,CDR3nt,CDR3aa
TRBV7-2,TRBJ1-5,-,-,TGTGCCAGCAGTCTCGACAGGCAAAGTCAGCCCCAGCATTTT,CASSLDRQSQPQHF
TRBV7-2,TRBJ1-2,-,-,TGTGCCAGCAGCCCTTGGGGAGTTTGGGGCTACACCTTC,CASSPWGVWGYTF
TRBV28,TRBJ2-1,-,-,TGTGCCAGCAGGGTACAACAGATCTCCTACAATGAGCAGTTCTTC,CASRVQQISYNEQFF
TRBV7-3,TRBJ2-7,-,-,TGTGCCAGCAGCTTAAATCCCTCCTACGAGCAGTACTTC,CASSLNPSYEQYF
TRBV7-2,TRBJ2-7,-,TRBD1,TGTGCCAGCAGCTCCATGGGACAGGGTCTTCTCGAGCAGTACTTC,CASSSMGQGLLEQYF
TRBV7-3,TRBJ1-1,once,-,TGTGCCAGCAGCCTTGTGGGGGCGACGAACACTGAAGCTTTCTTT,CASSLVGATNTEAFF
TRBV19,TRBJ2-7,once,TRBD2,TGTGCCAGTAGTACCGGGAGGCCAGCGACCTACGAGCAGTACTTC,CASSTGRPATYEQYF
TRBV5-4,TRBJ1-4,-,TRBD1,TGTGCCAGCAGCTTAAGGGACAGAAATGAAAAACTGTTTTTT,CASSLRDRNEKLFF
TRBV5-1,TRBJ2-2,-,-,TGCGCCAGCAGTAGACAGGCGAACACCGGGGAGCTGTTTTTT,CASSRQANTGELFF
TRBV4-3,TRBJ1-1,-,-,TGCGCCAGCAGCCATAGCGGACGTCAGGCAGGCACTGAAGCTTTCTTT,CASSHSGRQAGTEAFF
TRBV5-1,TRBJ1-4,once,TRBD1,TGCGCCAGCAGCTTCGGACAGGGAGGCGAAAAACTGTTTTTT,CASSFGQGGEKLFF
TRBV7-9,TRBJ2-5,-,-,TGTGCCAGCAGCCCCCCGCGACCGGACTCAGAGACCCAGTACTTC,CASSPPRPDSETQYF
TRBV27,TRBJ2-3,-,-,TGTGCCAGCAACCGACATTACACAGATACGCAGTATTTT,CASNRHYTDTQYF
TRBV7-2,TRBJ2-7,-,-,TGTGCCAGCAGCTTTTCAGGCCCCTACGAGCAGTACTTC,CASSFSGPYEQYF
TRBV15,TRBJ1-2,-,-,TGTGCCACCAGCACCACCCCTCTGGGCTCCTCGGACTATGGCTACACCTTC,CATSTTPLGSSDYGYTF
TRBV6-1,TRBJ2-2,few,-,TGTGCCAGCAGTGAAGCAGCAGGCGTCGCGAACACCGGGGAGCTGTTTTTT,CASSEAAGVANTGELFF
TRBV27,TRBJ1-5,-,-,TGTGCCAGCAGTTTAATGGGAAATCAGCCCCAGCATTTT,CASSLMGNQPQHF
TRBV4-3,TRBJ2-1,-,-,TGCGCCAGCAGCCAAGATCTCTGGTACAATGAGCAGTTCTTC,CASSQDLWYNEQFF
TRBV7-6,TRBJ2-5,-,-,TGTGCCAGCAGCGCATGGGACCGACAGGAAGAGACCCAGTACTTC,CASSAWDRQEETQYF
TRBV30,TRBJ1-1,few,-,TGTGCCTGGAGTGAAGAACCGGGACAGAACACTGAAGCTTTCTTT,CAWSEEPGQNTEAFF
TRBV30,TRBJ2-3,-,-,TGTGCCTGGAGTAGCCGGAATACGCAGTATTTT,CAWSSRNTQYF
TRBV7-8,TRBJ2-3,-,TRBD2,TGTGCCAGCAGATTGGGGGCGGGAGGGGATACGCAGTATTTT,CASRLGAGGDTQYF
TRBV19,TRBJ2-1,-,-,TGTGCCAGTAGTCTTAGGTACAATGAGCAGTTCTTC,CASSLRYNEQFF
TRBV7-8,TRBJ2-5,-,TRBD2,TGTGCCAGCAGCTTATCAACTAGCGGGGGCCAAGAGACCCAGTACTTC,CASSLSTSGGQETQYF